This entry lists 21 T cell receptor beta chains sequenced from one sample in a study of blood T cell repertoires in COVID-19. TCRdb's table, derived via immunoSEQ multiplex PCR, lists solely in-frame clones and lacks some. Here the sample spans around 300,000 clones, about 91% being singletons. Sequences were obtained from peripheral blood. Source of these receptors: a woman in her 30s with COVID-19, enrolled during active disease.

Concerning this clone: The sample has other DNA sequences that encode this CDR3 too. The chain combines TRBV7-3 with TRBJ2-5; D uncertain. The germline gives CDR1 SGHTA, CDR2 FQGTGA. V was shortened by 5 bases and J by 2 bases, with 9 bases between the two germline ends. There are 13 residues in the CDR3. The CDR3 reads CASSLGPQETQYF. The DNA for the CDR3 is TGTGCCAGCAGCCTGGGCCCTCAAGAGACCCAGTACTTC.

The rearrangement uses TRBV7-3 and TRBJ2-3; 15 bases align to TRBD2. The trim removed 4 bases at V and 8 bases at J, leaving 1 base unmatched. Germline CDR1 and CDR2: SGHTA and FQGTGA. The CDR3 consists of 14 residues. CDR3 sequence (DNA): TGTGCCAGCAGCTCGGGACTAGCGGGGGGTACGCAGTATTTT. Translated: CASSSGLAGGTQYF. The variable domain in full, with the rest retrieved from reference TRBV7-3 and TRBJ2-3, is GAGVSQTPSNKVTEKGKYVELRCDPISGHTALYWYRQSLGQGPEFLIYFQGTGAADDSGLPNDRFFAVRPEGSVSTLKIQRTERGDSAVYLCASSSGLAGGTQYFGPGTRLTVL.

The chain joins TRBV7-2 to TRBJ1-1, with D hard to call. Deletions cut 1 base from V and 1 base from J, with 7 bases between. The CDR3 has 14 amino acids. Germline values: CDR1 SGHTA, CDR2 FQGNSA. DNA for the CDR3: TGTGCCAGCAGCTTAGAAAGTAGGAACACTGAAGCTTTCTTT. It yields the protein CASSLESRNTEAFF.

The chain employs TRBV11-2 and TRBJ1-6; tentatively, D is TRBD1 (5 bases). Per the germline V gene, CDR1 is SGHAT and CDR2 is FQNNGV. The CDR3 length is 14 residues. The V gene lost 3 bases and the J gene lost 7 bases, with 10 bases spanning the gap. CDR3 DNA: TGTGCCAGCAGCTTCACGGACACCAATTCACCCCTCCACTTT. This gives the protein CASSFTDTNSPLHF.

The chain is built from TRBV6-6 and TRBJ1-3; possible D gene TRBD1, 6 bases. CDR1 is MNHNY, CDR2 SVGAGI, per germline (reference sequence). This CDR3 region has 16 residues. The germline V and J ends were trimmed by 5 bases and 1 base, with 15 bases remaining between them. The CDR3 loop reads CASSAPGQLSGNTIYF. CDR3 coding DNA: TGTGCCAGCAGTGCCCCGGGACAACTTTCTGGAAACACCATATATTTT.

The chain uses TRBV4-2 and TRBJ2-5, with D perhaps TRBD1 (6 bases). Germline V gene lookup returns CDR1 LGHNA and CDR2 YNFKEQ. CDR3 size: 16 residues. V gave up 4 bases and J gave up 1 base, with 16 bases separating them. This CDR3 reads CASSPTDSLAQETQYF. Here the CDR3 DNA reads TGTGCCAGCAGCCCAACGGACAGCCTCGCCCAAGAGACCCAGTACTTC.

This chain joins TRBV19 and TRBJ2-2; D possibly corresponds to TRBD2 (6 bases). V was cut by 9 bases and J by 3 bases, with 14 bases left in between. The CDR3 extends over 14 amino acids. The germline gives CDR1 LNHDA, CDR2 SQIVND (reference sequence). As DNA, the CDR3 is TGTGCCAGCACCGGGACGGGAGACACCGGGGAGCTGTTTTTT. Translation gives CASTGTGDTGELFF.

The table lists this clone with a few counts. V gene TRBV2 combines with J gene TRBJ1-1; 7 bases agree with TRBD1. Germline assignment: CDR1 SNHLY and CDR2 FYNNEI. The CDR3 runs 14 residues. V shed 5 bases and J 1 base; nucleotides not matched to a gene: 4. CDR3 sequence reads: CASSPRTGNTEAFF. In DNA form, the CDR3 reads TGTGCCAGCAGTCCGAGGACAGGGAACACTGAAGCTTTCTTT. Together with reference TRBV2 and TRBJ1-1, the CDR3 gives the full variable domain: EPEVTQTPSHQVTQMGQEVILRCVPISNHLYFYWYRQILGQKVEFLVSFYNNEISEKSEIFDDQFSVERPDGSNFTLKIRSTKLEDSAMYFCASSPRTGNTEAFFGQGTRLTVV.

This clone was counted once. For the CDR3, the DNA is TGTGCCAGCAGCTTATCACGGTCGAGGGTGCAGAACACCGGGGAGCTGTTTTTT. This gives the protein CASSLSRSRVQNTGELFF. This chain uses TRBV7-2 with TRBJ2-2, with D possibly being TRBD2 (5 bases). The V gene's germline CDR1 is SGHTA and CDR2 FQGNSA. This CDR3 has 18 amino acids. V was cut by 2 bases and J by 1 base, with 17 bases left in between.

V and J are TRBV6-6 and TRBJ1-5; D is uncertain. Germline V gene lookup returns CDR1 MNHNY and CDR2 SVGAGI (reference sequence). The V end lost 5 bases, the J end lost 2 bases, and 13 bases lay between the germline ends. The CDR3 contains 15 residues. The chain's CDR3 is CASSKNFMGNQPQHF. DNA for the CDR3: TGTGCCAGCAGTAAGAACTTTATGGGCAATCAGCCCCAGCATTTT.

This chain links TRBV27 with TRBJ2-3; 7 nucleotides match TRBD2. The V gene's germline CDR1 is MNHEY and CDR2 SMNVEV (reference sequence). The CDR3 consists of 16 residues. V gave up 2 bases and J gave up 2 bases; unmatched junction bases: 7. CDR3 loop: CASSLVRDYPTDTQYF. CDR3 nucleotide sequence: TGTGCCAGCAGTTTAGTCCGGGACTACCCCACAGATACGCAGTATTTT.

The J gene is TRBJ2-3, the V gene TRBV10-2, with D perhaps matching TRBD2 (7 bases). The V gene lost 10 bases and the J gene lost 1 base, with 15 bases spanning the gap. The CDR3 totals 14 residues. Germline V gene sequence: CDR1 WSHSY, CDR2 SAAADI. CDR3 coding DNA: TGCGCCACTTTCGGGGGGCGGGGCACAGATACGCAGTATTTT. It is translated as CATFGGRGTDTQYF.

The V gene is TRBV6-6, the J gene TRBJ1-1; 8 bases are a match to TRBD1. Germline V lookup: CDR1 MNHNY, CDR2 SVGAGI (reference sequence). The CDR3 contains 14 residues. The junction had 8 bases not matched to a gene; V was cut back by 5 bases and J by 6 bases. In nucleotides, the CDR3 is TGTGCCAGCAGTGGACAGGGTGGGTTATCTGAAGCTTTCTTT. This codes for CASSGQGGLSEAFF.

The genes are TRBV9 and TRBJ2-1, with D tentatively TRBD1 (6 bases). There are 15 residues in the CDR3. CDR1 and CDR2 (germline): SGDLS, YYNGEE. Trimming shortened V by 4 bases and J by 2 bases, and 13 bases separated the two germline ends. The CDR3: CASSPPRGTYNEQFF. The CDR3 DNA sequence: TGTGCCAGCAGCCCCCCGAGGGGGACCTACAATGAGCAGTTCTTC.

This chain joins TRBV5-6 and TRBJ1-5; TRBD1 matches at 11 bases. V gave up 3 bases and J gave up 0 bases; unmatched junction bases: 11. This CDR3 comprises 19 residues. Germline CDR1 reads SGHDT; CDR2 reads YYEEEE. CDR3 sequence (DNA): TGTGCCAGCAGCTCACGCCGGGACAGGGGGATTGGTAGCAATCAGCCCCAGCATTTT. Its protein product is CASSSRRDRGIGSNQPQHF.

The chain recombines TRBV5-5 with TRBJ1-3, with D unresolved. V gave up 3 bases and J gave up 10 bases, with 14 bases separating them. The CDR3 has 13 residues. Per the germline V gene, CDR1 is SGHKS and CDR2 is YYEKEE (reference sequence). The CDR3 sequence is CASSSELLETIYF. For the CDR3, the DNA is TGTGCCAGCAGCTCTGAACTCTTAGAGACCATATATTTT.

The chain joins TRBV23-1 to TRBJ2-7, with TRBD1 matching over 8 bases. TRBV23-1 is an ORF for which the function is uncertain. With V trimmed by 0 bases and J by 7 bases, 5 bases remained unmatched. The CDR3 spans 14 residues. The CDR3 DNA follows: TGCGCCAGCAGTCAATCGGACAGGGTAAGGGAGCAGTACTTC. Translated: CASSQSDRVREQYF.

The V gene is TRBV9, the J gene TRBJ1-5; weak D call: TRBD1 (6 bases). The CDR3 sequence is 15 residues long. The germline V gene encodes CDR1 SGDLS and CDR2 YYNGEE. Trimming pared 3 bases from V and 4 bases from J, leaving 14 bases between. The CDR3 region is CASSASGGPNQPQHF. Here the CDR3 DNA reads TGTGCCAGCAGCGCATCCGGGGGGCCGAATCAGCCCCAGCATTTT.

CDR3: CASSLDPGGDNSPLHF. The CDR3 DNA sequence: TGTGCCAGCAGCTTAGATCCGGGGGGCGATAATTCACCCCTCCACTTT. The V and J genes are TRBV7-9 and TRBJ1-6; D may be TRBD1 (6 bases). Trimming left V 1 base short and J 5 bases short, with 12 bases between. The germline V gene has CDR1 SEHNR and CDR2 FQNEAQ (reference sequence). The CDR3 runs to 16 residues.

V and J are TRBV7-3 and TRBJ1-2; tentative D call: TRBD1 (6 bases). This CDR3 contains 13 residues. Germline-derived CDR1 and CDR2 are SGHTA and FQGTGA. V was pared by 2 bases and J by 7 bases, with 11 bases between. CDR3 sequence: CASSLAPGAGYTF. As DNA, the CDR3 is TGTGCCAGCAGCTTAGCGCCAGGGGCTGGCTACACCTTC.

Comment on this clone: At the DNA level, this CDR3 is encoded by other sequences in the same sample as well. The chain employs TRBV19 and TRBJ2-3; tentative D call: TRBD2 (6 bases). This CDR3 region has 14 residues. Trimming removed 3 bases at V and 1 base at J, with 8 bases between. Per germline, CDR1 LNHDA and CDR2 SQIVND (reference sequence). This chain's CDR3 is CASSIGGGTDTQYF. The CDR3 bases are TGTGCCAGTAGTATCGGGGGAGGCACAGATACGCAGTATTTT.